The sequence of this T cell receptor beta chain was determined in a study of CD8+ T cells in alopecia areata. Overall study: Those treated were given oral tofacitinib at 5 to 10 mg twice daily.

RNA was extracted and reverse transcribed into cDNA as the sequencing template. TCRdb's table, derived via immunoSEQ multiplex PCR, lists solely in-frame clones and lacks some. The sample lists 110,000 or so clones, 56% seen once, with about 3.2% in the top ten. Note on this clone: Its cognate antigen is unknown.

Study-wide results and limits: Treatment with tofacitinib significantly lowered scalp clonality and reduced expanded CD8+ clones among the top 100.

The CDR3 extends over 12 amino acids. Deletions cut 0 bases from V and 7 bases from J, with 6 bases between. CDR1 is SGHAT and CDR2 is FQNNGV in the germline V gene. Treatment indicated: oral pan-JAK inhibitor, 5-10 mg twice daily. Collected material from alopecia areata patients comprised lesional scalp punch biopsies and peripheral blood. This specimen was CD4+ T cells sorted from blood, taken at week 24, from a patient treated with tofacitinib. The TCR sequence derives from a human donor with alopecia areata. This chain links TRBV11-2 with TRBJ2-5; D gene uncertain. The CDR3: CASSLEGGTQYF. CDR3 coding DNA: TGTGCCAGCAGCTTAGAGGGTGGGACCCAGTACTTC. Filled out from reference TRBV11-2 and TRBJ2-5, the complete variable domain reads EAGVAQSPRYKIIEKRQSVAFWCNPISGHATLYWYQQILGQGPKLLIQFQNNGVVDDSQLPKDRFSAERLKGVDSTLKIQPAKLEDSAVYLCASSLEGGTQYFGPGTRLLVL.